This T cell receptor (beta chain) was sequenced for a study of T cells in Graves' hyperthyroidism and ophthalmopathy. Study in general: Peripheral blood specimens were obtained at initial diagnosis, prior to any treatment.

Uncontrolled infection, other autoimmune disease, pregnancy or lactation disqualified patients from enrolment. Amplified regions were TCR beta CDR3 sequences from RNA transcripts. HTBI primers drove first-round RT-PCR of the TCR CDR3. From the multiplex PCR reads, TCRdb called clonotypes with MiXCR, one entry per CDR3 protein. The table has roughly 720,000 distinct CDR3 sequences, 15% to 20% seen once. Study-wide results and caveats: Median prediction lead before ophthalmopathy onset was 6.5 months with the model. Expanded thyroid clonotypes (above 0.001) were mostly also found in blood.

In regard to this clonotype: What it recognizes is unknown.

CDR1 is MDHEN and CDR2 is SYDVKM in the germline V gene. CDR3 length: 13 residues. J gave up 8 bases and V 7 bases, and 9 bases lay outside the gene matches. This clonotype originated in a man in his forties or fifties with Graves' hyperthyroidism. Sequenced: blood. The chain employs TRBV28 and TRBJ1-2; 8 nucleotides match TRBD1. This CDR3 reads CASIPDRDRGYTF. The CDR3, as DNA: TGTGCCAGCATCCCGGACAGGGACAGGGGCTACACCTTC.